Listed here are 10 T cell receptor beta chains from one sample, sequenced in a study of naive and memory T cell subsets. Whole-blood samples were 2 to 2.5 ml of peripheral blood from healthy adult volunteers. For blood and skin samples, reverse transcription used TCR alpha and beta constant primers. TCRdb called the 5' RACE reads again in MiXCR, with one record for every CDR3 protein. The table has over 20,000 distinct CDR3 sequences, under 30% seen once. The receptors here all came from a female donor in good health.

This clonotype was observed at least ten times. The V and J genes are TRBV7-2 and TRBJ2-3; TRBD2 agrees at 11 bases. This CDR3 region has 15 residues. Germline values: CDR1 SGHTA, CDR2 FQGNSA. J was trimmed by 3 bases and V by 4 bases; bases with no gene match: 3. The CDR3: CASSSRLAGTDTQYF. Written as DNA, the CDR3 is TGTGCCAGCAGCTCCCGACTAGCGGGGACAGATACGCAGTATTTT.

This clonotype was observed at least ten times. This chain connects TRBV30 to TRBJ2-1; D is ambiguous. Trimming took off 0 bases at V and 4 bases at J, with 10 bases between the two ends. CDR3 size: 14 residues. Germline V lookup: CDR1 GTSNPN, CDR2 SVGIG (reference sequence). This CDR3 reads CAWSVKATYNEQFF. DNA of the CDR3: TGTGCCTGGAGTGTAAAGGCCACTTACAATGAGCAGTTCTTC.

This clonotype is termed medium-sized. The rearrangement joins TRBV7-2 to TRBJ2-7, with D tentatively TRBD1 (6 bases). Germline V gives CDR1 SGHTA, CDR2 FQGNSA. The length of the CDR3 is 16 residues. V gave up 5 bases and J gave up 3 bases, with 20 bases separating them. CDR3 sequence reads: CASSHMGASPYYEQYF. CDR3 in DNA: TGTGCCAGCAGCCACATGGGGGCTAGCCCTTACTACGAGCAGTACTTC.

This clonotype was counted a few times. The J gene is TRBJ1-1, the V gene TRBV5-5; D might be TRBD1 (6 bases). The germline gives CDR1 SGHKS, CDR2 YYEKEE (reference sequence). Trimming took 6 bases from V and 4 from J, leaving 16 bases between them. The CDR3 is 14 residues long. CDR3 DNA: TGTGCCAGCATCGCAGGGGTCTTGACCACTGAAGCTTTCTTT. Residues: CASIAGVLTTEAFF.

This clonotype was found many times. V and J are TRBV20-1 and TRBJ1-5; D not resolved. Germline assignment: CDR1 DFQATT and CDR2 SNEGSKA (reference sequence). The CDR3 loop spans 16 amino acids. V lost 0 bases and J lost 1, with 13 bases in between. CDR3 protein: CSARDRRGISNQPQHF. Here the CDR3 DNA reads TGCAGTGCTAGAGATCGGAGAGGGATCAGCAATCAGCCCCAGCATTTT.

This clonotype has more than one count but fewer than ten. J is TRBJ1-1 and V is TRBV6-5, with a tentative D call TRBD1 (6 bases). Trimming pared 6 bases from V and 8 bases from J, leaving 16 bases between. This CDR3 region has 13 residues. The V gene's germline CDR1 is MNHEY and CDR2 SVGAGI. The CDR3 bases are TGTGCCAGCAGCTCTCAGGACAGACCAGAAGCTTTCTTT. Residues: CASSSQDRPEAFF.

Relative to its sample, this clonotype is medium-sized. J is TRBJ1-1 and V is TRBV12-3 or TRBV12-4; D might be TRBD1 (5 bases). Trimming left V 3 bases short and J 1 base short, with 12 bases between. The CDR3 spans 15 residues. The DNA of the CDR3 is TGTGCCAGCAGTTTTAGGGGAACGGCGAACACTGAAGCTTTCTTT. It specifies CASSFRGTANTEAFF.

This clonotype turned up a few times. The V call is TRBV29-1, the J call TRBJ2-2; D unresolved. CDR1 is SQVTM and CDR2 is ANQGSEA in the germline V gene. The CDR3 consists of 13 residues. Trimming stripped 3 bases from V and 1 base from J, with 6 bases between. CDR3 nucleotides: TGCAGCGTTGATGCAGGGAACACCGGGGAGCTGTTTTTT. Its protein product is CSVDAGNTGELFF.

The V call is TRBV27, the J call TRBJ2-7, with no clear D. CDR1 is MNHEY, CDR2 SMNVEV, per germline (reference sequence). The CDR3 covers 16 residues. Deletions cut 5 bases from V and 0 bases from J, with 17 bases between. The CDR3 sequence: CASSPVGGSLSYEQYF. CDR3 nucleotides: TGTGCCAGCAGTCCGGTAGGCGGATCCCTCTCCTACGAGCAGTACTTC.

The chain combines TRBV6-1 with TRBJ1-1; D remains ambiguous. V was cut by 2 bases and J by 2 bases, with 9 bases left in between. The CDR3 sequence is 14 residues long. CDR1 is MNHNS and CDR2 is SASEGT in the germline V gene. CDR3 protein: CASSEFGGNTEAFF. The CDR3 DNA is TGTGCCAGCAGTGAATTTGGTGGCAACACTGAAGCTTTCTTT.